This entry lists 16 T cell receptor beta chains sequenced from one sample in a study of blood T cell repertoires in COVID-19. Some clones are missing from TCRdb's copy, which holds only in-frame ones; the method was immunoSEQ multiplex PCR. The repertoire holds about 140,000 clones, with about 80% as singletons. The specimen was peripheral blood. These receptors were obtained from a human donor in a cohort sampled during active COVID-19.

This chain links TRBV2 with TRBJ2-5; no firm D call. The germline gives CDR1 SNHLY, CDR2 FYNNEI. The CDR3 is 14 amino acids. Trimming left V 6 bases short and J 5 bases short, with 16 bases between. The CDR3 spells CASSVALRWETQYF. In DNA form, the CDR3 reads TGTGCCAGCAGCGTCGCACTCCGGTGGGAGACCCAGTACTTC.

This clone appeared once. J is TRBJ2-2 and V is TRBV2, with 8 bases matching TRBD1. Germline V gene sequence: CDR1 SNHLY, CDR2 FYNNEI. V was clipped by 3 bases and J by 6 bases; unmatched bases: 9. The CDR3 contains 16 residues. This chain's CDR3 is CASSDERQGFAGELFF. The DNA of the CDR3 is TGTGCCAGCAGTGACGAAAGACAGGGGTTCGCCGGGGAGCTGTTTTTT.

J is TRBJ1-2 and V is TRBV3-1 (or the pseudogene TRBV3-2); no definite D call. Looked up from germline, CDR1 is LGHDT and CDR2 is YNNKEL (reference sequence). Trimming pared 0 bases from V and 4 bases from J, leaving 12 bases between. The CDR3 has 15 residues. The CDR3 DNA sequence: TGTGCCAGCAGCCAAGAGCCGTCACAGATCTATGGCTACACCTTC. Protein sequence: CASSQEPSQIYGYTF.

This clone was observed once. This chain connects TRBV28 to TRBJ2-5; 7 bases map to TRBD1. V was pared by 5 bases and J by 5 bases, with 5 bases of the junction left unmatched. CDR3 length equals 13 residues. In germline, CDR1 is MDHEN, CDR2 SYDVKM. The CDR3 region is CASSTGDFETQYF. The CDR3 DNA is TGTGCCAGCAGTACAGGGGATTTTGAGACCCAGTACTTC.

The rearrangement links TRBV28 to TRBJ1-5, with 9 nucleotides matching TRBD1. Germline trimming cut 6 bases from V and 9 bases from J; bases unmatched to any gene: 12. Per the germline V gene, CDR1 is MDHEN and CDR2 is SYDVKM. This CDR3 is 15 amino acids long. The CDR3 DNA sequence: TGTGCCAGCAGGGCGACCGGGACAGGGCTTCTGCCCCAGCATTTT. This gives the protein CASRATGTGLLPQHF. The variable domain in full, completed from reference TRBV28 and TRBJ1-5, reads DVKVTQSSRYLVKRTGEKVFLECVQDMDHENMFWYRQDPGLGLRLIYFSYDVKMKEKGDIPEGYSVSREKKERFSLILESASTNQTSMYLCASRATGTGLLPQHFGDGTRLSIL.

V gene TRBV19 combines with J gene TRBJ2-3; 9 bases agree with TRBD2. CDR1 is LNHDA, CDR2 SQIVND, per germline (reference sequence). With V trimmed by 6 bases and J by 4 bases, 11 bases remained unmatched. CDR3 length equals 16 residues. The CDR3 DNA sequence: TGTGCCAGTAGCAGATTAGCGGGAGTAGGAGCAGATACGCAGTATTTT. Encoded protein: CASSRLAGVGADTQYF.

The chain links TRBV11-1 to TRBJ2-7; possibly TRBD1 for D (6 bases). The ends were cut back, 4 bases at V and 0 bases at J, with 10 bases in the middle. This CDR3 has 14 residues. Germline assignment: CDR1 SGHAT and CDR2 FQDESV (reference sequence). CDR3 loop: CASSSRTASYEQYF. The DNA for the CDR3 is TGTGCCAGCAGCTCCCGGACAGCCTCCTACGAGCAGTACTTC.

The chain employs TRBV7-2 and TRBJ2-7; 7 bases line up with TRBD2. Trimming took 3 bases from V and 2 from J; bases not matched to a gene: 7. Germline CDR1 reads SGHTA; CDR2 reads FQGNSA. The CDR3 has 15 amino acids. Written as DNA, the CDR3 is TGTGCCAGCAGCTTCCCCCTAGCGGAGGCCTACGAGCAGTACTTC. As protein: CASSFPLAEAYEQYF. The whole variable domain, filled in from reference TRBV7-2 and TRBJ2-7, reads GAGVSQSPSNKVTEKGKDVELRCDPISGHTALYWYRQSLGQGLEFLIYFQGNSAPDKSGLPSDRFSAERTGGSVSTLTIQRTQQEDSAVYLCASSFPLAEAYEQYFGPGTRLTVT.

This clone was found a few times. The chain links TRBV7-9 to TRBJ2-7; D is perhaps TRBD2 (5 bases). Per the germline V gene, CDR1 is SEHNR and CDR2 is FQNEAQ (reference sequence). V was trimmed by 3 bases and J by 6 bases, leaving 12 bases between them. The CDR3 extends over 13 amino acids. The CDR3 reads CASSFASAGEQYF. CDR3 DNA sequence: TGTGCCAGCAGCTTCGCGAGCGCGGGCGAGCAGTACTTC.

This chain connects TRBV27 to TRBJ2-7, with 9 bases that match TRBD2. The junction had 7 bases not matched to a gene; V was cut back by 4 bases and J by 3 bases. This CDR3 is 15 amino acids long. Germline V CDR1 and CDR2: MNHEY, SMNVEV (reference sequence). CDR3 nucleotide sequence: TGTGCCAGCAGTTCCCCGGGACTAGCAAGCTACGAGCAGTACTTC. Translating gives CASSSPGLASYEQYF.

This clone showed up just once. The chain employs TRBV19 and TRBJ2-1; TRBD2 matches at 8 bases. Germline V gives CDR1 LNHDA, CDR2 SQIVND (reference sequence). This CDR3 spans 17 amino acids. V trimming: 0 bases; J trimming: 0 bases; junction bases outside the gene matches: 4. CDR3 residues: CASSIEPSGFSYNEQFF. In nucleotides, the CDR3 is TGTGCCAGTAGTATAGAGCCTAGCGGGTTCTCCTACAATGAGCAGTTCTTC.

This clone was observed a single time. The genes are TRBV6-5 and TRBJ1-2; 8 nucleotides match TRBD1. V was clipped by 5 bases and J by 5 bases; unmatched bases: 10. This CDR3 has 15 amino acids. Germline V lookup: CDR1 MNHEY, CDR2 SVGAGI. In DNA, the CDR3 is TGTGCCAGCAGTCCCTTCGGACAGGGAGGATATGGCTACACCTTC. Protein sequence: CASSPFGQGGYGYTF.

V is TRBV3-1 (or the pseudogene TRBV3-2) and J is TRBJ1-2; no definite D call. Germline V CDR1 and CDR2: LGHDT, YNNKEL (reference sequence). The CDR3 is 12 residues long. Trimming took off 5 bases at V and 5 bases at J, with 9 bases between the two ends. The CDR3 nucleotides read TGTGCCAGCAGCTCAGGTCCTTATGGCTACACCTTC. Translated: CASSSGPYGYTF.

The chain uses TRBV5-6 and TRBJ1-2, with 8 bases that match TRBD1. J lost 8 bases, V lost 3 bases, and 12 bases had no gene match. This CDR3 is 15 amino acids long. Germline V gives CDR1 SGHDT, CDR2 YYEEEE. CDR3 in DNA: TGTGCCAGCAGCTCTGGTACAGGGGGGCCTTTGGGCTACACCTTC. Its protein is CASSSGTGGPLGYTF.

In this sample, this clone turned up once. CDR3 in amino acids: CASSPRGTVYSYTF. For the CDR3, the DNA is TGTGCCAGCTCACCACGCGGGACAGTATATAGCTACACCTTC. The chain couples TRBV18 to TRBJ1-2, with 7 bases aligning to TRBD1. Germline-derived CDR1 and CDR2 are KGHSH and LQKENI. After removal of 1 base from V and 9 bases from J, the junction contained 8 bases not matched to a gene. The CDR3 runs 14 residues.

The gene calls are TRBV29-1 and TRBJ1-1, with D tentatively TRBD1 (5 bases). V was cut by 3 bases and J by 3 bases, with 8 bases left in between. This CDR3 comprises 12 residues. CDR1 and CDR2 (germline): SQVTM, ANQGSEA. CDR3 bases: TGCAGCGTTGACAGGGTGGACACTGAAGCTTTCTTT. Residues: CSVDRVDTEAFF.